These T cell receptor beta chains were read from a single sample in a study of shared clonotypes between healthy human individuals. Generated by immunoSEQ multiplex PCR, the TCRdb table keeps only in-frame clones and is missing some. There are around 450,000 clones in the sample; more than 75% occur only once, and less than 15% lies in the top ten. Sequenced input: PBMCs. The receptors stem from a woman between 35 and 50 years old in good health. Some clones in this sample may be carry-over from other donors' samples. Each CDR3 is given with its conserved first and last residue. A D gene is named only where the DNA matches it firmly. Some rows mark clone size as missing; the rest say once, few, many or name a class of expanded clone.

CDR3 length: 15
J gene: TRBJ2-5
D gene: NA
V gene: TRBV7-9
clone size: NA
CDR3 protein: CASSARQGYQETQYF
CDR3 DNA: TGTGCCAGCAGCGCCAGACAAGGGTACCAAGAGACCCAGTACTTC

CDR3 length: 13
J gene: TRBJ2-7
D gene: NA
V gene: TRBV7-2
clone size: NA
CDR3 protein: CASSFRGLYEQYF
CDR3 DNA: TGTGCCAGCAGCTTCAGGGGTCTCTACGAGCAGTACTTC

CDR3 length: 14
J gene: TRBJ2-1
D gene: NA
V gene: TRBV2
clone size: NA
CDR3 protein: CASSEALQGNKQFF
CDR3 DNA: TGTGCCAGCAGTGAAGCGCTTCAGGGAAATAAGCAGTTCTTC

CDR3 length: 15
J gene: TRBJ2-7
D gene: TRBD2
V gene: TRBV6-4
clone size: NA
CDR3 protein: CASSEEAGVVHEQYF
CDR3 DNA: TGTGCCAGCAGTGAGGAAGCGGGAGTCGTCCACGAGCAGTACTTC

CDR3 length: 11
J gene: TRBJ1-3
D gene: TRBD1
V gene: TRBV30
clone size: NA
CDR3 protein: CAWSTGTGAYF
CDR3 DNA: TGTGCCTGGAGCACCGGGACAGGGGCGTATTTT

CDR3 length: 16
J gene: TRBJ2-7
D gene: TRBD2
V gene: TRBV30
clone size: once
CDR3 protein: CAWTGLAGEDSYEQYF
CDR3 DNA: TGTGCCTGGACCGGACTAGCGGGAGAGGACTCCTACGAGCAGTACTTC

CDR3 length: 15
J gene: TRBJ1-1
D gene: TRBD1
V gene: TRBV6-5
clone size: NA
CDR3 protein: CASRSGTGLWTEAFF
CDR3 DNA: TGTGCCAGCAGATCCGGGACAGGGTTATGGACTGAAGCTTTCTTT

CDR3 length: 16
J gene: TRBJ2-3
D gene: TRBD2
V gene: TRBV7-8
clone size: NA
CDR3 protein: CASSLGPGLASDTQYF
CDR3 DNA: TGTGCCAGCAGCTTAGGACCGGGACTAGCCTCAGATACGCAGTATTTT

CDR3 length: 18
J gene: TRBJ2-6
D gene: NA
V gene: TRBV27
clone size: NA
CDR3 protein: CASSFRSVKTSGANVLTF
CDR3 DNA: TGTGCCAGCAGTTTTAGGAGTGTGAAAACCTCTGGGGCCAACGTCCTGACTTTC

CDR3 length: 15
J gene: TRBJ2-7
D gene: NA
V gene: TRBV4-2
clone size: NA
CDR3 protein: CASSRMGDATYEQYF
CDR3 DNA: TGTGCCAGCAGCCGAATGGGGGACGCTACCTACGAGCAGTACTTC

CDR3 length: 13
J gene: TRBJ1-2
D gene: NA
V gene: TRBV21-1
clone size: NA
CDR3 protein: CASRYSDGYGYTF
CDR3 DNA: TGTGCCAGCAGATACTCGGACGGCTATGGCTACACCTTC

CDR3 length: 10
J gene: TRBJ2-5
D gene: NA
V gene: TRBV29-1
clone size: NA
CDR3 protein: CSVGAETQYF
CDR3 DNA: TGCAGCGTTGGGGCGGAGACCCAGTACTTC

CDR3 length: 15
J gene: TRBJ2-1
D gene: TRBD1
V gene: TRBV10-3
clone size: NA
CDR3 protein: CAISESGTVRNEQFF
CDR3 DNA: TGTGCCATCAGTGAGTCGGGGACAGTTCGCAATGAGCAGTTCTTC

CDR3 length: 14
J gene: TRBJ2-7
D gene: TRBD2
V gene: TRBV5-8
clone size: NA
CDR3 protein: CASSLALAGVEQYF
CDR3 DNA: TGTGCCAGCAGCTTGGCTCTAGCGGGAGTAGAGCAGTACTTC

CDR3 length: 15
J gene: TRBJ1-1
D gene: NA
V gene: TRBV28
clone size: once
CDR3 protein: CASSFNVKADTEAFF
CDR3 DNA: TGTGCCAGCAGTTTTAATGTGAAGGCGGACACTGAAGCTTTCTTT

CDR3 length: 19
J gene: TRBJ2-1
D gene: TRBD2
V gene: TRBV7-9
clone size: NA
CDR3 protein: CASSLVVRTSGRADNEQFF
CDR3 DNA: TGTGCCAGCAGCTTAGTAGTGCGGACTAGCGGGAGGGCCGACAATGAGCAGTTCTTC

CDR3 length: 17
J gene: TRBJ2-1
D gene: TRBD2
V gene: TRBV10-3
clone size: NA
CDR3 protein: CAISEGRSGGTYNEQFF
CDR3 DNA: TGTGCCATCAGTGAGGGAAGATCGGGAGGGACCTACAATGAGCAGTTCTTC

CDR3 length: 16
J gene: TRBJ2-3
D gene: TRBD2
V gene: TRBV30
clone size: NA
CDR3 protein: CAWSSGGREGTDTQYF
CDR3 DNA: TGTGCCTGGAGTTCGGGGGGACGGGAGGGCACAGATACGCAGTATTTT

CDR3 length: 14
J gene: TRBJ2-3
D gene: NA
V gene: TRBV30
clone size: NA
CDR3 protein: CAWNTGAPTDTQYF
CDR3 DNA: TGTGCCTGGAACACGGGAGCGCCCACAGATACGCAGTATTTT

CDR3 length: 15
J gene: TRBJ1-4
D gene: NA
V gene: TRBV28
clone size: once
CDR3 protein: CASSLSGATNEKLFF
CDR3 DNA: TGTGCCAGCAGTTTATCCGGTGCAACTAATGAAAAACTGTTTTTT

CDR3 length: 13
J gene: TRBJ2-1
D gene: NA
V gene: TRBV30
clone size: NA
CDR3 protein: CAWSGIALDEQFF
CDR3 DNA: TGTGCCTGGAGTGGGATCGCACTAGATGAGCAGTTCTTC

CDR3 length: 11
J gene: TRBJ2-3
D gene: NA
V gene: TRBV4-2
clone size: NA
CDR3 protein: CASSFLDTQYF
CDR3 DNA: TGTGCCAGCAGCTTTTTGGATACGCAGTATTTT

CDR3 length: 13
J gene: TRBJ2-3
D gene: TRBD2
V gene: TRBV30
clone size: NA
CDR3 protein: CAGLAGVGDTQYF
CDR3 DNA: TGTGCCGGACTAGCGGGAGTTGGAGATACGCAGTATTTT

CDR3 length: 13
J gene: TRBJ1-5
D gene: TRBD1
V gene: TRBV10-2
clone size: NA
CDR3 protein: CASAGDRVQPQHF
CDR3 DNA: TGCGCCAGCGCGGGGGACAGGGTTCAGCCCCAGCATTTT

CDR3 length: 18
J gene: TRBJ2-2
D gene: NA
V gene: TRBV11-3
clone size: once
CDR3 protein: CASSSEDWGRGGTGELFF
CDR3 DNA: TGTGCCAGCAGCTCAGAAGACTGGGGCAGGGGTGGCACCGGGGAGCTGTTTTTT

CDR3 length: 15
J gene: TRBJ1-5
D gene: NA
V gene: TRBV21-1
clone size: NA
CDR3 protein: CASSKRKTEDQPQHF
CDR3 DNA: TGTGCCAGCAGCAAACGCAAGACAGAAGATCAGCCCCAGCATTTT

CDR3 length: 13
J gene: TRBJ1-6
D gene: NA
V gene: TRBV18
clone size: few
CDR3 protein: CASSPPSSPNLHF
CDR3 DNA: TGTGCCAGCTCACCACCGTCCTCACCGAACCTCCACTTT

CDR3 length: 16
J gene: TRBJ1-1
D gene: NA
V gene: TRBV25-1
clone size: few
CDR3 protein: CASSELGGTGDTEAFF
CDR3 DNA: TGTGCCAGCAGTGAATTAGGGGGTACGGGGGACACTGAAGCTTTCTTT

CDR3 length: 16
J gene: TRBJ2-3
D gene: NA
V gene: TRBV6-4
clone size: NA
CDR3 protein: CASSDSGGTSTDTQYF
CDR3 DNA: TGTGCCAGCAGTGACTCGGGCGGCACTAGCACAGATACGCAGTATTTT

CDR3 length: 13
J gene: TRBJ2-3
D gene: NA
V gene: TRBV5-1
clone size: NA
CDR3 protein: CASSFDFTDTQYF
CDR3 DNA: TGCGCCAGCAGCTTCGATTTTACAGATACGCAGTATTTT

CDR3 length: 15
J gene: TRBJ2-3
D gene: NA
V gene: TRBV7-9
clone size: NA
CDR3 protein: CASSGRQAGTDTQYF
CDR3 DNA: TGTGCCAGCAGCGGTAGGCAGGCGGGGACAGATACGCAGTATTTT

CDR3 length: 11
J gene: TRBJ2-7
D gene: NA
V gene: TRBV10-2
clone size: NA
CDR3 protein: CASSLSYEQYF
CDR3 DNA: TGCGCCAGCAGTCTCTCCTACGAGCAGTACTTC

CDR3 length: 18
J gene: TRBJ2-1
D gene: NA
V gene: TRBV7-2
clone size: once
CDR3 protein: CASSSPIFSGSTYNEQFF
CDR3 DNA: TGTGCCAGCAGCTCCCCAATATTTAGCGGTTCAACCTACAATGAGCAGTTCTTC

CDR3 length: 15
J gene: TRBJ2-1
D gene: TRBD1
V gene: TRBV9
clone size: NA
CDR3 protein: CASSVGRGLWNEQFF
CDR3 DNA: TGTGCCAGCAGCGTAGGCAGGGGGCTATGGAATGAGCAGTTCTTC